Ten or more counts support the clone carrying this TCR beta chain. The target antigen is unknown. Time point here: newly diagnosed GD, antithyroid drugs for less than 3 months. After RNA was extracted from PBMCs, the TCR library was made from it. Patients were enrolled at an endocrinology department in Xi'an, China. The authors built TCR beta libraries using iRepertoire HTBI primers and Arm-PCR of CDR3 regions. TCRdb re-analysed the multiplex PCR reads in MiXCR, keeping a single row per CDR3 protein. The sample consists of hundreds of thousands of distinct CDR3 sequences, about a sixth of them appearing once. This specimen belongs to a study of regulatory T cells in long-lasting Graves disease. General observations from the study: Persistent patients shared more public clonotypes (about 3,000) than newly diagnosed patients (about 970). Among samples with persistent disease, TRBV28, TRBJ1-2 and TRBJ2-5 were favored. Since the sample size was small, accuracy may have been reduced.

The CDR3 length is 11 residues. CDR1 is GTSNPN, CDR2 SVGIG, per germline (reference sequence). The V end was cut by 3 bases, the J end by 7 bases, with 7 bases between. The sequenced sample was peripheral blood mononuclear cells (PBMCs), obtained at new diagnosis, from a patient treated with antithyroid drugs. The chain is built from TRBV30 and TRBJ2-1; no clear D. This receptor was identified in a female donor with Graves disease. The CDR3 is CAWSRLNEQFF. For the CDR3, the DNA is TGTGCCTGGAGCAGGTTGAATGAGCAGTTCTTC.